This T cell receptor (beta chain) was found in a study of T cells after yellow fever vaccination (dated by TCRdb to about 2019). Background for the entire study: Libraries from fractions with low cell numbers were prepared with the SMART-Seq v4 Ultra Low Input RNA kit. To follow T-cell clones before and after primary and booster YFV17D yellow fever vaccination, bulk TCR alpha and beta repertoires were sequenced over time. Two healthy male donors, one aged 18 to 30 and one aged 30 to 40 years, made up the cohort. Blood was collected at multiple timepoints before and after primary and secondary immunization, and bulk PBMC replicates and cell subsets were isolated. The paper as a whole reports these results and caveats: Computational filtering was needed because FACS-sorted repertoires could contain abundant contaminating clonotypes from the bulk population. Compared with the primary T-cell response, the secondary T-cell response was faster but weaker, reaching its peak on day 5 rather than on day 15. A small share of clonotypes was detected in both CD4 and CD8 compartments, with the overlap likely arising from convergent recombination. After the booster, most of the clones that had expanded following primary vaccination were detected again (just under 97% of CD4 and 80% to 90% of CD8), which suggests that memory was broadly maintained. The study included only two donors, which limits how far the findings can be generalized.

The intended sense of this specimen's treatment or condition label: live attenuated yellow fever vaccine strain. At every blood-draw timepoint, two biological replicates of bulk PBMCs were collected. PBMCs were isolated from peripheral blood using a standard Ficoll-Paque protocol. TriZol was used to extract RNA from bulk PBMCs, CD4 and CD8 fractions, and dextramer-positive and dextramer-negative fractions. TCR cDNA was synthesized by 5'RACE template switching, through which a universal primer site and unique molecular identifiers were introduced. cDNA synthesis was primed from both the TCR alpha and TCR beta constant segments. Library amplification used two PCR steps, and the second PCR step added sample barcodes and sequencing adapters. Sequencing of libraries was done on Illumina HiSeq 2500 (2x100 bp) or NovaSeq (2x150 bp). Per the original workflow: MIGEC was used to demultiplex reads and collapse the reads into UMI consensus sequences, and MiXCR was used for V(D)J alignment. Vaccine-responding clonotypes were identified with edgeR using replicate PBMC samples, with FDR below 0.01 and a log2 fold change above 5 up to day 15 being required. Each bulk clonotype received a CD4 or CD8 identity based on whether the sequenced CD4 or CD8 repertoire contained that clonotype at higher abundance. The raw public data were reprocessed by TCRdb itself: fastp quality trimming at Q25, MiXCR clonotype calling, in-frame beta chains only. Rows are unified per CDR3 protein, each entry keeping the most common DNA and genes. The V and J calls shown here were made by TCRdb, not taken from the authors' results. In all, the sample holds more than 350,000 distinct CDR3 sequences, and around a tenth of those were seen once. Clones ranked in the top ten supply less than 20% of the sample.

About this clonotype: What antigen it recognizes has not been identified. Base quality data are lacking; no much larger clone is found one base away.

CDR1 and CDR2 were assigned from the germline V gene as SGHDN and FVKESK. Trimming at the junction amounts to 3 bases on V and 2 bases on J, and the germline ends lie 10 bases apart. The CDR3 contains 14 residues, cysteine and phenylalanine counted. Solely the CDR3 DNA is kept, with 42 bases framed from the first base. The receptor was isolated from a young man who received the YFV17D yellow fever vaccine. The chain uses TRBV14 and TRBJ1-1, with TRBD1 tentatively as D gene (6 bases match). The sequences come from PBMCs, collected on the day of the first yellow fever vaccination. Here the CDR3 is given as CASSQTDRNTEAFF. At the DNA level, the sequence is TGTGCCAGCAGCCAGACGGACAGAAACACTGAAGCTTTCTTT.